This T cell receptor beta chain emerged from a study of shared clonotypes between healthy human individuals. Study-level results: Around 4.7% was the fraction of naive CD4 clonotypes found shared across a handful of donors. Naive subsets tended to show greater estimated richness than memory subsets. Clonotypes shared by all four sorted-subset donors had higher generation probabilities than non-shared clonotypes.

Assay execution proceeded at the deep level. Libraries were prepared by immunoSEQ multiplex PCR; TCRdb keeps only in-frame clonotypes and omits some of them. The data show roughly 2.2 million clones, more than 80% seen once. As regards this clone: What it recognizes is unknown. Its ends do not fully match the called genes, so a read error is possible.

The CDR3 contains 15 residues. CDR1 is SGHTA and CDR2 is FQGNSA in the germline V gene. Input material: naive CD4+ T cells from PBMCs. The subset: CD45RA+ positively selected. This chain uses TRBV7-2 with TRBJ1-5; the D gene is possibly TRBD1 (6 bases). This sequence originates from a man in his late teens or twenties in good health. Some clones in this sample may be carry-over from other donors' samples. CDR3 bases: TGTGCCAGCAGCTTACAGGGGACTAGCAATCAGCCCCGGCATTTT. It specifies CASSLQGTSNQPRHF. Together with reference TRBV7-2 and TRBJ1-5, the CDR3 gives the full variable domain: GAGVSQSPSNKVTEKGKDVELRCDPISGHTALYWYRQSLGQGLEFLIYFQGNSAPDKSGLPSDRFSAERTGGSVSTLTIQRTQQEDSAVYLCASSLQGTSNQPRHFGDGTRLSIL.